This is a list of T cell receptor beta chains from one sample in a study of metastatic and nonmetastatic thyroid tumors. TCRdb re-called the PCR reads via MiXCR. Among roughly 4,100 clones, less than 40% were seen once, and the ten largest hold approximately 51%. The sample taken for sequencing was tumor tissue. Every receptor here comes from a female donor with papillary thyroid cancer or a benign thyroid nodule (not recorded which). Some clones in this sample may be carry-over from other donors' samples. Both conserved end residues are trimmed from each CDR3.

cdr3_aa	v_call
ASSFLDRAVNQPQH	TRBV28
ASSQGDWEKLF	TRBV5-1
ASSPRLGGDEQF	TRBV6-2/TRBV6-3
ASSLGRGGGTDTQY	TRBV11-2
ASRWIEGGYNSPLH	TRBV11-2
ASNSGQRGYGYT	TRBV9
ATSRAPRQNQPQH	TRBV15
ASSPFDRALEQY	TRBV3-1
ASSELAGYEQY	TRBV6-1
ASSQDAGGRAQY	TRBV3-1
ASSATGYEQY	TRBV6-1
ASSIHTAYEQY	TRBV19
ASSPGGTNIQY	TRBV3-1
AIQRGTGDTGELF	TRBV6-4
ASSPRTGNEKLF	TRBV19
ASSFRQGGYGYT	TRBV12-3/TRBV12-4
ASSLRGEQF	TRBV7-9
ASSVGTSGQETQY	TRBV11-3
ATSAGTGGNEQF	TRBV15
SAGGSRAGNTEAF	TRBV20-1
ASQLIGAGTDTQY	TRBV27
SARDWRTSGFTDTQY	TRBV20-1
ASTGGAGGEQF	TRBV19
ASSFRQGLWYEQY	TRBV12-3/TRBV12-4
ASSPHSGGQETQY	TRBV7-2
ASSYSSPGGPDTQY	TRBV6-6
ASSEARGLLNTEAF	TRBV6-1
ASSLRTGGSPLH	TRBV6-2/TRBV6-3
ASSQVAGEETQY	TRBV3-1
ASRHRDNYGYT	TRBV3-1
ASRTLDTQY	TRBV6-2/TRBV6-3
ASSLTSSEQY	TRBV19
ASSFELAGVLYNEQF	TRBV27
ASSSSSYEQY	TRBV12-3/TRBV12-4
ASSTDNSEQY	TRBV9
ASSLDRTDTQY	TRBV5-4
ASSWGGEGKLF	TRBV12-3/TRBV12-4
ASSLEAPGQGNGYT	TRBV11-2